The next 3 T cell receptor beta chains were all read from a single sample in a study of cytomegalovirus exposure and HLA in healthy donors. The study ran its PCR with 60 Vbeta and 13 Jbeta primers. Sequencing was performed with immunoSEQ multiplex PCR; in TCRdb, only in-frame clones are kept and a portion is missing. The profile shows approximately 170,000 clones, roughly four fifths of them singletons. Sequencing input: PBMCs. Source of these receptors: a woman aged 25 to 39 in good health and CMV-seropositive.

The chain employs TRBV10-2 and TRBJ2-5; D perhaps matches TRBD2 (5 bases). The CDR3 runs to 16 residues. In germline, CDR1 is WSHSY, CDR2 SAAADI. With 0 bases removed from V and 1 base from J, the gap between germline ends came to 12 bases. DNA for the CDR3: TGCGCCAGCAGTGAGTCGATATTAGGGAGCCAAGAGACCCAGTACTTC. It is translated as CASSESILGSQETQYF.

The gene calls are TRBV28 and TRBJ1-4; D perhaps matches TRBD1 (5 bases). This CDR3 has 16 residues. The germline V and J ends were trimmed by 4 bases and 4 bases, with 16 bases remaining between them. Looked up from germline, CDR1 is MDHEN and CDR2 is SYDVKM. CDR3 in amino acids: CASSSLRGGFNEKLFF. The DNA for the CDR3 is TGTGCCAGCAGTTCCCTACGGGGGGGGTTTAATGAAAAACTGTTTTTT. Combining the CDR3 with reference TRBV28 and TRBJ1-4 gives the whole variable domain DVKVTQSSRYLVKRTGEKVFLECVQDMDHENMFWYRQDPGLGLRLIYFSYDVKMKEKGDIPEGYSVSREKKERFSLILESASTNQTSMYLCASSSLRGGFNEKLFFGSGTQLSVL.

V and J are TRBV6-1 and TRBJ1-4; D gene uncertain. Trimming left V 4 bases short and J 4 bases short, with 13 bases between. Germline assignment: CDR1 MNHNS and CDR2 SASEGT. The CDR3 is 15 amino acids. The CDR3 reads CASSARGDLNEKLFF. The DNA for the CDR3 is TGTGCCAGCAGTGCTCGCGGGGATCTTAATGAAAAACTGTTTTTT.